This T cell receptor (beta chain) was retrieved from a study of type 1 regulatory T cells. About the study: This in vitro CD4 product, T-allo10, is enriched for Tr1 cells and alloantigen-specific.

A remark on this clonotype: Its antigen remains unknown.

CDR1 is MNHNS and CDR2 is SASEGT in the germline V gene. The CDR3 length is 15 residues. The ends were cut back, 4 bases at V and 4 bases at J, with 17 bases in the middle. TCRdb re-called the reads through MiXCR, storing one row per CDR3 protein. There are tens of thousands of distinct CDR3 sequences in the sample; about 45% occur only once, and around 4.9% lies in the top ten. The chain uses TRBV6-1 and TRBJ2-7, with D possibly matching TRBD2 (7 bases). Material for sequencing was cultured T cells, either the whole culture or a sorted T cell fraction (not recorded which). The receptor was derived from a human donor in good health. The CDR3 sequence is CASSGLRGGGYEQYF. The DNA of the CDR3 is TGTGCCAGCAGTGGCCTGAGGGGGGGGGGGTACGAGCAGTACTTC.